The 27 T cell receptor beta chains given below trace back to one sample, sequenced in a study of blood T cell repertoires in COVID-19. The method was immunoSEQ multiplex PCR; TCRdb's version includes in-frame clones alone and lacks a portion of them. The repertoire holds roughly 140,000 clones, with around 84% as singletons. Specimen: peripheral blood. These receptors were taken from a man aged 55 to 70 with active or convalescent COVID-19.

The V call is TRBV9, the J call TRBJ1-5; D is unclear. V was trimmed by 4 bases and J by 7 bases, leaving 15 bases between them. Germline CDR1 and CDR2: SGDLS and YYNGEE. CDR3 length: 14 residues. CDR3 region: CASSRSGGRQPQHF. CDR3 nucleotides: TGTGCCAGCAGCAGGTCGGGTGGTCGCCAGCCCCAGCATTTT.

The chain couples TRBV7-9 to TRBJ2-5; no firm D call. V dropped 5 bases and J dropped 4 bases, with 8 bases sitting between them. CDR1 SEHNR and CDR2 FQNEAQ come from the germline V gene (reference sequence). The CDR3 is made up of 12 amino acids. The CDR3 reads CASSGLTETQYF. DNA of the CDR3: TGTGCCAGCAGCGGCCTCACAGAGACCCAGTACTTC.

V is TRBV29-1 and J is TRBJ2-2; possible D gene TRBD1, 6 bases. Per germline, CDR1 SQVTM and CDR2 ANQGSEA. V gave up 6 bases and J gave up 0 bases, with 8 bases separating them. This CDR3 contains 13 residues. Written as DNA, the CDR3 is TGCAGCGTACAGGGCTCGAACACCGGGGAGCTGTTTTTT. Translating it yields CSVQGSNTGELFF.

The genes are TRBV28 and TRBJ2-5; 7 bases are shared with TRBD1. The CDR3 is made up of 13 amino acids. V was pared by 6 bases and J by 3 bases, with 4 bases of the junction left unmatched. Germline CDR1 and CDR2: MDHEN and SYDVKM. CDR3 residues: CASSPGTEETQYF. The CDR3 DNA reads TGTGCCAGCAGCCCCGGGACAGAAGAGACCCAGTACTTC.

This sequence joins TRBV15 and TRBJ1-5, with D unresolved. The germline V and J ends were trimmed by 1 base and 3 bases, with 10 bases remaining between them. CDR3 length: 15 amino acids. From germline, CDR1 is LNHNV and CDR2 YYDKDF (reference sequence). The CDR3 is CATSRGGINNQPQHF. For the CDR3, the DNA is TGTGCCACCAGCAGAGGAGGGATAAACAATCAGCCCCAGCATTTT.

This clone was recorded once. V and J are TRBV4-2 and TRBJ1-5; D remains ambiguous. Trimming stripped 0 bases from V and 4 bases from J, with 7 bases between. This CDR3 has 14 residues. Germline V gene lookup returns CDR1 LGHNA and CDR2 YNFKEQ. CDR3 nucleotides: TGTGCCAGCAGCCAAGATTGGAGGAATCAGCCCCAGCATTTT. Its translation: CASSQDWRNQPQHF.

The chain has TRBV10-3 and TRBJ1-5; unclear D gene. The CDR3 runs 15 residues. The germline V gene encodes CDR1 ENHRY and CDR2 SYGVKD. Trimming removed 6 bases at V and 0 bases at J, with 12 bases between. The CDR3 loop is CAISSGFNSNQPQHF. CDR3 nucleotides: TGTGCCATCAGCTCGGGGTTCAATAGCAATCAGCCCCAGCATTTT.

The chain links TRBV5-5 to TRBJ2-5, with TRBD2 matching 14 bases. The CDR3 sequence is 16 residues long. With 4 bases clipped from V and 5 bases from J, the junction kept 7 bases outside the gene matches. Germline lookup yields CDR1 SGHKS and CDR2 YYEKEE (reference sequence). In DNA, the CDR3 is TGTGCCAGCAGCGAGACTAGCGGGAGGGTGAGGGAGACCCAGTACTTC. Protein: CASSETSGRVRETQYF. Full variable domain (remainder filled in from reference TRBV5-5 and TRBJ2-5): DAGVTQSPTHLIKTRGQQVTLRCSPISGHKSVSWYQQVLGQGPQFIFQYYEKEERGRGNFPDRFSARQFPNYSSELNVNALLLGDSALYLCASSETSGRVRETQYFGPGTRLLVL.

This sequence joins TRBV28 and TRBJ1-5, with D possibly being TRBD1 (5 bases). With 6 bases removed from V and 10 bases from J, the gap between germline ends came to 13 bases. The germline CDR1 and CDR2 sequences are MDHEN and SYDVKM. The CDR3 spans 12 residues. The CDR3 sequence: CASRAPGLPQHF. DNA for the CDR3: TGTGCCAGCAGGGCCCCAGGGTTACCCCAGCATTTT.

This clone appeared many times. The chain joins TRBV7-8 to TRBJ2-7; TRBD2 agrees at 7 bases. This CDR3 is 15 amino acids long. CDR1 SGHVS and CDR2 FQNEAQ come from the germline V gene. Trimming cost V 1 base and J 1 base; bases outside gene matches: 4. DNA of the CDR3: TGTGCCAGCAGCTTAGGCCAAGCGGGGTCCTACGAGCAGTACTTC. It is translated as CASSLGQAGSYEQYF.

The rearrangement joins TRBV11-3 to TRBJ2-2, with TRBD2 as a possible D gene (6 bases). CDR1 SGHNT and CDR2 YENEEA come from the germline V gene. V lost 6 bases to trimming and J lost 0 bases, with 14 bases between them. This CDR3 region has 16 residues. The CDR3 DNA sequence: TGTGCCAGCAGTACACGTTGGGGGGCGAACACCGGGGAGCTGTTTTTT. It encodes CASSTRWGANTGELFF.

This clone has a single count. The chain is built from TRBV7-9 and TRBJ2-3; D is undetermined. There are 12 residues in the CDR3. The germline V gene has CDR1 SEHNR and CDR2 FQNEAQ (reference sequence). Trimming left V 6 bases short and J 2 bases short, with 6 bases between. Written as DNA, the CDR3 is TGTGCCAGCAGTCGAGCCACAGATACGCAGTATTTT. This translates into CASSRATDTQYF.

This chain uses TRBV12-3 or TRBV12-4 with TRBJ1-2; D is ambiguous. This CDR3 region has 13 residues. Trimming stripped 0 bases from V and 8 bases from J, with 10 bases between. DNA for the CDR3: TGTGCCAGCAGTTTAGCCCGGATGGGCGGCTACACCTTC. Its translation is CASSLARMGGYTF.

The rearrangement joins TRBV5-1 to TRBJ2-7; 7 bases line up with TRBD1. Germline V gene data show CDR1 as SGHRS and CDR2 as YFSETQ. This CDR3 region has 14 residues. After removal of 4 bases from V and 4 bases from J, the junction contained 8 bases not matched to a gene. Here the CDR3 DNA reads TGCGCCAGCAGCCTGGTAGCAGGGGGATACGAGCAGTACTTC. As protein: CASSLVAGGYEQYF.

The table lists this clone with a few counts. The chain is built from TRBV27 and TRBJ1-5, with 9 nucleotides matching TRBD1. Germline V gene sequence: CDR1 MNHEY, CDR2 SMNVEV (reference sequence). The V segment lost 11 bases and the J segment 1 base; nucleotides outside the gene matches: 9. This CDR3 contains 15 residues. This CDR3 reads CASRQDRGSNQPQHF. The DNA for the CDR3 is TGTGCCTCCCGACAGGACAGGGGAAGCAATCAGCCCCAGCATTTT.

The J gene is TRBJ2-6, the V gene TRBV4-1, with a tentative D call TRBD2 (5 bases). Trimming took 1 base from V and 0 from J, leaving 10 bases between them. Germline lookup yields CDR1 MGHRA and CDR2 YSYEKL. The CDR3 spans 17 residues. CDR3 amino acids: CASSQAGSPSGANVLTF. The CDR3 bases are TGCGCCAGCAGCCAAGCGGGGTCGCCCTCTGGGGCCAACGTCCTGACTTTC.

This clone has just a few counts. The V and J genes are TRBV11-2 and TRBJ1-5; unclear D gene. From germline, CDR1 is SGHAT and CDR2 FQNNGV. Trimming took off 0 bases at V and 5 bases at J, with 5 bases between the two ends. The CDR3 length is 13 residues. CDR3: CASSLERDQPQHF. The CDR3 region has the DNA TGTGCCAGCAGCTTAGAAAGAGATCAGCCCCAGCATTTT.

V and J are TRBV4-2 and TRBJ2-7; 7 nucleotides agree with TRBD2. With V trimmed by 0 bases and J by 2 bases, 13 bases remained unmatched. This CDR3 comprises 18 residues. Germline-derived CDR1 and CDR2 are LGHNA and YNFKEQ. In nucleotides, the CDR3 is TGTGCCAGCAGCCAAGAACGAACGGGGGGTAGCGGAGCCTACGAGCAGTACTTC. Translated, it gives CASSQERTGGSGAYEQYF.

The CDR3 reads CASSPIGGSRDEQYF. For the CDR3, the DNA is TGTGCCAGCAGCCCGATCGGGGGAAGTCGCGACGAGCAGTACTTC. The chain links TRBV9 to TRBJ2-7; TRBD2 might be the D (6 bases). The germline gives CDR1 SGDLS, CDR2 YYNGEE. V was cut by 4 bases and J by 5 bases, with 19 bases left in between. The CDR3 has 15 residues.

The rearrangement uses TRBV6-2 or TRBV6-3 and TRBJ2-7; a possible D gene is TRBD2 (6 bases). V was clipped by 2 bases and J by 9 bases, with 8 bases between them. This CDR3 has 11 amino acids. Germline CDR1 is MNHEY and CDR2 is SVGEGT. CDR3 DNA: TGTGCCAGCAGTTACCGGGGAGGGCAGTACTTC. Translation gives CASSYRGGQYF.

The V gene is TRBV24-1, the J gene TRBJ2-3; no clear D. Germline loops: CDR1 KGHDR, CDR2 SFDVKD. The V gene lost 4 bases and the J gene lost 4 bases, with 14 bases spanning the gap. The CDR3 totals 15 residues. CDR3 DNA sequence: TGTGCCACCAGTGACCCTAAGTTGTATGCAGATACGCAGTATTTT. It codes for CATSDPKLYADTQYF.

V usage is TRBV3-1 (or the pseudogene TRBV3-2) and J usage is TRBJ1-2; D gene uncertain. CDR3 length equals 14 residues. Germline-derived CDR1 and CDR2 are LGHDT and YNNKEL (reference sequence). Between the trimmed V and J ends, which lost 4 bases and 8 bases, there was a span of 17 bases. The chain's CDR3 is CASSLKAFEGGYTF. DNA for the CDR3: TGTGCCAGCAGCCTGAAAGCTTTTGAGGGCGGCTACACCTTC.

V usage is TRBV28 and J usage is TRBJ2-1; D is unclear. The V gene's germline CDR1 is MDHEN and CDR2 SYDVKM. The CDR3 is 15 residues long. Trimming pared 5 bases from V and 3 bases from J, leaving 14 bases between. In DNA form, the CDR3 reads TGTGCCAGCAGTCTTCCGGGTCTCCTCTACAATGAGCAGTTCTTC. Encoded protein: CASSLPGLLYNEQFF.

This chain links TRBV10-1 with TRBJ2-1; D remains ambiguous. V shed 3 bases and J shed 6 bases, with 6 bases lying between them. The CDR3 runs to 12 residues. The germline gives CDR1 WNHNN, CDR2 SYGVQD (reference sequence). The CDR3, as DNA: TGCGCCAGCAGTGACTGGCCCAATGAGCAGTTCTTC. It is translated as CASSDWPNEQFF.

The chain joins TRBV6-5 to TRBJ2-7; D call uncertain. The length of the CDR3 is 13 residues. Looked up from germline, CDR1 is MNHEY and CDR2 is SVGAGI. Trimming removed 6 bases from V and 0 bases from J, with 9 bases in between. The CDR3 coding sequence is TGTGCCAGCAGCCCATTAGACTCCTACGAGCAGTACTTC. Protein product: CASSPLDSYEQYF.

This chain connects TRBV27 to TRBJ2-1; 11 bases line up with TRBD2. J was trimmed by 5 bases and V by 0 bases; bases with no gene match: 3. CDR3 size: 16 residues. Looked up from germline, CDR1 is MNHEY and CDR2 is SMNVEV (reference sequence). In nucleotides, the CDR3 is TGTGCCAGCAGTTTATCCGGGACTAGCGGAAACAATGAGCAGTTCTTC. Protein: CASSLSGTSGNNEQFF.

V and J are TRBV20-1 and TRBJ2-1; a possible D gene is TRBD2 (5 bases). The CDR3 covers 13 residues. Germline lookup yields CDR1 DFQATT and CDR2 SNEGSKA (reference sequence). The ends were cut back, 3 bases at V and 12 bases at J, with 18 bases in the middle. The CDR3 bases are TGCAGTGCTAGTACGGGATTAGTACGTGGGCAGTTCTTC. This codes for CSASTGLVRGQFF.